The 25 T cell receptor beta chains listed next were all sequenced from one sample in a study of cytomegalovirus exposure and HLA in healthy donors (dated by TCRdb to 2015 to 2018). Library preparation employed the immunoSEQ multiplex PCR assay. TCRdb carries this immuneACCESS record with in-frame sequences only. Its versions omit some clonotypes, under half of them owing to an unresolved V gene in the studies checked, with the rest unexplained. The sample profile shows around 190,000 clones; roughly 82% of them were found once. Over 1.1% of the sample lies in the top ten. The sequenced sample was PBMCs. Source of these receptors: a woman aged 18-29 years in good health and CMV-seronegative.

This chain links TRBV5-1 with TRBJ2-3; 13 nucleotides agree with TRBD2. This CDR3 contains 17 residues. V dropped 3 bases and J dropped 6; count of bases not matched to a gene: 10. CDR1 and CDR2 from the germline V gene are SGHRS and YFSETQ. The CDR3 DNA sequence: TGCGCCAGCAGCTCGTTACTCGAGGGACTAGCGGGGGATACGCAGTATTTT. Protein sequence: CASSSLLEGLAGDTQYF.

This chain joins TRBV18 and TRBJ1-2; TRBD1 aligns across 9 bases. Looked up from germline, CDR1 is KGHSH and CDR2 is LQKENI. Trimming cost V 4 bases and J 3 bases; bases outside gene matches: 3. The CDR3 covers 14 residues. For the CDR3, the DNA is TGTGCCAGCTCACTCCGGGACAGGGACTATGGCTACACCTTC. Translating gives CASSLRDRDYGYTF.

The V and J genes are TRBV11-3 and TRBJ1-1; D not certain. This CDR3 has 13 amino acids. V was trimmed by 0 bases and J by 4 bases, leaving 6 bases between them. Germline assignment: CDR1 SGHNT and CDR2 YENEEA. The CDR3 DNA reads as TGTGCCAGCAGCTTAGACCCGGGCACTGAAGCTTTCTTT. The encoded protein is CASSLDPGTEAFF.

This chain links TRBV18 with TRBJ2-1, with 11 bases lining up with TRBD1. CDR3 length: 15 amino acids. Trimming removed 6 bases from V and 8 bases from J; junction bases left unmatched: 9. Germline loops: CDR1 KGHSH, CDR2 LQKENI. Here the CDR3 reads CASSPGTGGRYEQFF. The CDR3 nucleotides are TGTGCCAGCTCGCCCGGGACAGGGGGAAGGTATGAGCAGTTCTTC.

This chain links TRBV6-4 with TRBJ2-1; 10 bases map to TRBD1. The germline CDR1 and CDR2 sequences are MRHNA and SNTAGT. The CDR3 totals 19 residues. The J segment lost 0 bases and the V segment lost 2 bases, leaving 10 bases of the junction unmatched. The chain's CDR3 is CASSDGDRGGRGSYNEQFF. CDR3 sequence (DNA): TGTGCCAGCAGTGACGGGGACAGGGGAGGACGAGGCTCCTACAATGAGCAGTTCTTC.

This chain links TRBV6-4 with TRBJ2-3; D is ambiguous. The germline V and J ends were trimmed by 5 bases and 3 bases, with 9 bases remaining between them. Looked up from germline, CDR1 is MRHNA and CDR2 is SNTAGT. This CDR3 comprises 13 residues. CDR3 loop: CASSTGSTDTQYF. Written as DNA, the CDR3 is TGTGCCAGCAGTACCGGGTCAACAGATACGCAGTATTTT.

Ten or more counts support this clone. The V gene is TRBV9, the J gene TRBJ2-7; 8 positions agree with TRBD2. Looked up from germline, CDR1 is SGDLS and CDR2 is YYNGEE. V lost 0 bases, J lost 7 bases, and 3 bases stayed unmatched. This CDR3 is built from 13 residues. CDR3 residues: CASSVAGGAEQYF. CDR3 nucleotide sequence: TGTGCCAGCAGCGTAGCGGGGGGGGCGGAGCAGTACTTC.

This CDR3 is CASSSPGGYGYTF. The CDR3 DNA reads as TGTGCCAGCAGTTCACCAGGGGGCTATGGCTACACCTTC. The rearrangement uses TRBV6-5 and TRBJ1-2; 7 bases line up with TRBD1. The CDR3 consists of 13 residues. Germline trimming cut 4 bases from V and 4 bases from J; bases unmatched to any gene: 3. CDR1 and CDR2 from the germline V gene are MNHEY and SVGAGI.

This chain joins TRBV28 and TRBJ1-2; D remains ambiguous. Germline V gives CDR1 MDHEN, CDR2 SYDVKM. The CDR3 length is 16 residues. V shed 3 bases and J shed 1 base, with 15 bases lying between them. The CDR3 here is CASSFAPGIFNYGYTF. The CDR3 nucleotides are TGTGCCAGCAGTTTTGCCCCAGGTATCTTTAACTATGGCTACACCTTC.

The gene calls are TRBV20-1 and TRBJ1-1; no reliable D call. Germline loops: CDR1 DFQATT, CDR2 SNEGSKA (reference sequence). Trimming pared 4 bases from V and 4 bases from J, leaving 7 bases between. The length of the CDR3 is 11 residues. The CDR3 DNA sequence: TGCAGTGCTATCCCCGTCACTGAAGCTTTCTTT. This sequence encodes CSAIPVTEAFF.

The chain's CDR3 is CASSVGAGTSDEQFF. The CDR3 DNA reads as TGTGCCAGCAGTGTCGGAGCGGGAACGTCGGATGAGCAGTTCTTC. The genes are TRBV6-4 and TRBJ2-1, with 7 positions matching TRBD2. The CDR3 runs to 15 residues. Germline CDR1 and CDR2: MRHNA and SNTAGT. Unmatched junction bases numbered 11, after V lost 4 bases and J lost 8 bases.

The chain employs TRBV5-5 and TRBJ2-2, with D possibly matching TRBD1 (5 bases). CDR1 and CDR2 from the germline V gene are SGHKS and YYEKEE (reference sequence). V was cut by 0 bases and J by 4 bases, with 10 bases left in between. CDR3 length: 15 residues. CDR3 sequence (DNA): TGTGCCAGCAGCTTGGGGCAGGGTGGCACCGGGGAGCTGTTTTTT. It codes for CASSLGQGGTGELFF.

With regard to this clone: The junction departs from germline at one end; a sequencing error may be responsible. The rearrangement joins TRBV5-1 to TRBJ2-7; a weak D match, TRBD1 (6 bases). The germline CDR1 and CDR2 sequences are SGHRS and YFSETQ. The CDR3 sequence is 15 residues long. The CDR3 here is CASRLSLDSSYEQYF. CDR3 DNA: TGCGCCAGCCGCTTGTCTTTGGACAGTTCCTACGAGCAGTACTTC.

The V and J genes are TRBV1 and TRBJ2-7; the D call in the table, TRBD2, was not verified against the DNA. TRBV1 is a known pseudogene. The CDR3 is 16 amino acids. CDR3 sequence reads: CTSSQDEGGRGYEQYF. Written as DNA, the CDR3 is TGCACCAGCAGCCAAGATGAGGGCGGGAGGGGGTATGAGCAGTACTTC.

This CDR3 reads CASSEAQGNTEAFF. CDR3 DNA sequence: TGCGCCAGCAGTGAAGCACAGGGGAACACTGAAGCTTTCTTT. The chain recombines TRBV5-1 with TRBJ1-1, with D possibly TRBD1 on 6 matching bases. The germline gives CDR1 SGHRS, CDR2 YFSETQ. Deletions cut 5 bases from V and 1 base from J, with 12 bases between. This CDR3 region has 14 residues.

This chain connects TRBV5-1 to TRBJ1-3; D remains ambiguous. V was shortened by 7 bases and J by 0 bases, with 14 bases between the two germline ends. This CDR3 has 15 amino acids. CDR1 and CDR2 from the germline V gene are SGHRS and YFSETQ. The CDR3 sequence: CASEEGPSSGNTIYF. As DNA, the CDR3 is TGCGCCAGCGAGGAGGGCCCCAGCTCTGGAAACACCATATATTTT.

The chain carries TRBV25-1 and TRBJ2-5, with D possibly TRBD1 on 5 matching bases. Trimming removed 1 base at V and 5 bases at J, with 17 bases between. The CDR3 totals 16 residues. Looked up from germline, CDR1 is MGHDK and CDR2 is SYGVNS. The CDR3 loop reads CASSEFRADGAETQYF. The CDR3 DNA reads as TGTGCCAGCAGTGAATTCAGGGCCGATGGGGCGGAGACCCAGTACTTC.

This clone was seen once. V and J are TRBV10-3 and TRBJ2-7; TRBD1 agrees at 12 bases. Per the germline V gene, CDR1 is ENHRY and CDR2 is SYGVKD. V lost 3 bases and J lost 3; bases outside the gene matches: 3. This CDR3 is 15 amino acids long. CDR3 bases: TGTGCCATCAGTGAAGGGACAGGGGGCGGCTACGAGCAGTACTTC. This encodes CAISEGTGGGYEQYF.

The chain joins TRBV18 to TRBJ2-3; 11 nucleotides agree with TRBD2. The CDR3 length is 16 residues. V lost 1 base and J lost 0; bases outside the gene matches: 0. Germline V gene lookup returns CDR1 KGHSH and CDR2 LQKENI. Written as DNA, the CDR3 is TGTGCCAGCTCACCACTAGCGGGAGGGAGCACAGATACGCAGTATTTT. This sequence encodes CASSPLAGGSTDTQYF.

There are many counts of this clone. V usage is TRBV6-5 and J usage is TRBJ2-7; D may be TRBD1 (6 bases). The V end lost 1 base, the J end lost 4 bases, and 14 bases lay between the germline ends. The germline gives CDR1 MNHEY, CDR2 SVGAGI. The CDR3 runs to 15 residues. CDR3 residues: CASSYYRGTLYEQYF. In DNA form, the CDR3 reads TGTGCCAGCAGTTACTATAGGGGGACCCTGTACGAGCAGTACTTC.

The CDR3 protein is CASSLVVLVTGGHNEQFF. For the CDR3, the DNA is TGTGCCAGCAGCTTAGTTGTTTTGGTTACAGGGGGCCACAATGAGCAGTTCTTC. V is TRBV7-6 and J is TRBJ2-1, with 9 bases fitting TRBD1. Trimming at V came to 1 base and at J to 5 bases, leaving 12 bases not matched to a gene. CDR3 length equals 18 residues. CDR1 SGHVS and CDR2 FNYEAQ come from the germline V gene.

The chain is built from TRBV27 and TRBJ2-6; tentative D call: TRBD1 (8 bases). The ends were cut back, 7 bases at V and 1 base at J, with 17 bases in the middle. The length of the CDR3 is 17 residues. Germline V gene data show CDR1 as MNHEY and CDR2 as SMNVEV (reference sequence). CDR3 in DNA: TGTGCCAGCACCGTGACAGGGGAGGGGTCTGGGGCCAACGTCCTGACTTTC. It is translated as CASTVTGEGSGANVLTF.

The J gene is TRBJ2-5, the V gene TRBV5-4; D is perhaps TRBD2 (5 bases). The CDR3 extends over 12 amino acids. Germline assignment: CDR1 SGHNT and CDR2 YYREEE (reference sequence). With 4 bases removed from V and 4 bases from J, the gap between germline ends came to 8 bases. The CDR3, as DNA: TGTGCCAGCAGCCGGGGTGGAGAGACCCAGTACTTC. It translates to CASSRGGETQYF.

This sequence joins TRBV19 and TRBJ1-1; the D gene is possibly TRBD1 (6 bases). This CDR3 contains 14 residues. V was trimmed by 4 bases and J by 1 base, leaving 10 bases between them. From germline, CDR1 is LNHDA and CDR2 SQIVND (reference sequence). CDR3 sequence (DNA): TGTGCCAGTAGTACCGTGACAGGGAACACTGAAGCTTTCTTT. Translating gives CASSTVTGNTEAFF.

The CDR3 coding sequence is TGTGCCATCAGGTCTTCACTCGGCTACACCTTC. Protein product: CAIRSSLGYTF. This chain joins TRBV10-3 and TRBJ1-2; D remains ambiguous. The V end lost 6 bases, the J end lost 8 bases, and 10 bases lay between the germline ends. The CDR3 has 11 amino acids. Germline CDR1 ENHRY, CDR2 SYGVKD.